Detailed here is one T cell receptor (beta chain). The antigen remains unidentified. The source of the sample is a study of breast tumors, draining lymph nodes, adjacent tissues. The study, taken as a whole, reports: Tumor T cell lymph node origin was a supported hypothesis, not proven.

TCRdb itself ran the multiplex PCR reads through MiXCR, one entry per CDR3 protein. The sample lists under 20,000 distinct CDR3 sequences; approximately 41% were seen once. This CDR3 is 17 amino acids long. Germline V gene data show CDR1 as LGHNA and CDR2 as YSLEER. With V trimmed by 0 bases and J by 2 bases, 5 bases remained unmatched. Material: breast tumor tissue. The source of this sequence is a female donor with breast cancer. Some clones in this sample may be carry-over from other donors' samples. This chain joins TRBV4-3 and TRBJ2-1; 9 bases line up with TRBD2. CDR3 amino acids: CASSQDYAGGPYNEQFF. The CDR3 nucleotides read TGCGCCAGCAGCCAAGATTATGCGGGAGGGCCCTACAATGAGCAGTTCTTC.